The rows below give T cell receptor beta chains drawn from one sample of a study of blood T cell repertoires in COVID-19. Data came from immunoSEQ multiplex PCR; TCRdb stores just in-frame clones and leaves some out. Of about 98,000 clones in the sample, around 75% were seen once. Sequenced: peripheral blood. These receptors originate from a man between 65 and 85 years old with acute or convalescent COVID-19. Both conserved end residues are part of each CDR3. D genes are given only for firm matches. Clone size, where shown, is once, few, many, or a class for clones that have expanded.

clone size: NA
V gene: TRBV29-1
J gene: TRBJ2-1
D gene: TRBD2
CDR3 length: 15
CDR3 DNA: TGCAGCGCCACTAAAGGGAGGGAGGGCGAAAATGAGCAGTTCTTC
CDR3 protein: CSATKGREGENEQFF

clone size: few
V gene: TRBV6-2/TRBV6-3
J gene: TRBJ1-2
D gene: TRBD1
CDR3 length: 15
CDR3 DNA: TGTGCCAGCAGCCCCGGGACAGACTTTAACTATGGCTACACCTTC
CDR3 protein: CASSPGTDFNYGYTF

clone size: NA
V gene: TRBV10-3
J gene: TRBJ2-7
D gene: NA
CDR3 length: 11
CDR3 DNA: TGTGCCATCAGTGGACACTACGAGCAGTACTTC
CDR3 protein: CAISGHYEQYF

clone size: NA
V gene: TRBV19
J gene: TRBJ1-5
D gene: TRBD1
CDR3 length: 15
CDR3 DNA: TGTGCCAGCTTGAAAGGGGCAGGGGGCGTTCAGCCCCAGCATTTT
CDR3 protein: CASLKGAGGVQPQHF

clone size: NA
V gene: TRBV18
J gene: TRBJ2-7
D gene: TRBD2
CDR3 length: 15
CDR3 DNA: TGTGCCAGCTCACCAGGGGCCCGCGCGGGAGGGGAGCAGTACTTC
CDR3 protein: CASSPGARAGGEQYF

clone size: NA
V gene: TRBV6-4
J gene: TRBJ1-2
D gene: NA
CDR3 length: 13
CDR3 DNA: TGTGCCAGCAGCGCGCGGGGAGGGGATGGCTACACCTTC
CDR3 protein: CASSARGGDGYTF

clone size: few
V gene: TRBV15
J gene: TRBJ1-3
D gene: TRBD1
CDR3 length: 15
CDR3 DNA: TGTGCCACCAGCAGAGGCGGACAGGGAGGAAACACCATATATTTT
CDR3 protein: CATSRGGQGGNTIYF

clone size: NA
V gene: TRBV7-2
J gene: TRBJ2-4
D gene: NA
CDR3 length: 17
CDR3 DNA: TGTGCCAGCAGCTTATCTTCTACGGCGGGACCCGGTGACATTCAGTACTTC
CDR3 protein: CASSLSSTAGPGDIQYF

clone size: NA
V gene: TRBV27
J gene: TRBJ2-7
D gene: NA
CDR3 length: 14
CDR3 DNA: TGTGCCAGCAGTTTAATGCCGGGGAACTACGAGCAGTACTTC
CDR3 protein: CASSLMPGNYEQYF

clone size: NA
V gene: TRBV24-1
J gene: TRBJ2-3
D gene: NA
CDR3 length: 13
CDR3 DNA: TGTGCCACCAGTGACGGGATTCCAGATACGCAGTATTTT
CDR3 protein: CATSDGIPDTQYF

clone size: NA
V gene: TRBV7-8
J gene: TRBJ2-7
D gene: NA
CDR3 length: 17
CDR3 DNA: TGTGCCAGCAGCGCCTGGGACTCCCGCGAGAGCTCCTACGAGCAGTACTTC
CDR3 protein: CASSAWDSRESSYEQYF

clone size: NA
V gene: TRBV19
J gene: TRBJ1-4
D gene: NA
CDR3 length: 14
CDR3 DNA: TGTGCCAGTAGCCAACAGCAGAAGCAGGGAAAACTGTTTTTT
CDR3 protein: CASSQQQKQGKLFF

clone size: NA
V gene: TRBV28
J gene: TRBJ1-6
D gene: TRBD1
CDR3 length: 15
CDR3 DNA: TGTGCCAGCAGGTTAGGGGGACAGGGTGAATCACCCCTCCACTTT
CDR3 protein: CASRLGGQGESPLHF

clone size: NA
V gene: TRBV3-1/TRBV3-2
J gene: TRBJ2-3
D gene: TRBD2
CDR3 length: 18
CDR3 DNA: TGTGCCAGCAGCCCGCCTCGGACTAGCGGGAGTCGCCCAGATACGCAGTATTTT
CDR3 protein: CASSPPRTSGSRPDTQYF

clone size: few
V gene: TRBV11-2
J gene: TRBJ2-7
D gene: NA
CDR3 length: 12
CDR3 DNA: TGTGCCAGCAGCCCGGACACCTACGAGCAGTACTTC
CDR3 protein: CASSPDTYEQYF

clone size: NA
V gene: TRBV19
J gene: TRBJ2-7
D gene: TRBD2
CDR3 length: 17
CDR3 DNA: TGTGCCAGTAGTATAGCTGGTAGCGGGAGGGATGCCTACGAGCAGTACTTC
CDR3 protein: CASSIAGSGRDAYEQYF

clone size: NA
V gene: TRBV7-8
J gene: TRBJ1-4
D gene: NA
CDR3 length: 16
CDR3 DNA: TGTGCCAGCAGCTTAGGGTCTCTGGCTAGGGGTGAAAAACTGTTTTTT
CDR3 protein: CASSLGSLARGEKLFF

clone size: NA
V gene: TRBV18
J gene: TRBJ1-1
D gene: NA
CDR3 length: 13
CDR3 DNA: TGTGCCAGCTCACCGGACAGAGATACTGAAGCTTTCTTT
CDR3 protein: CASSPDRDTEAFF

clone size: NA
V gene: TRBV6-5
J gene: TRBJ2-5
D gene: NA
CDR3 length: 13
CDR3 DNA: TGTGCCAGCCATAGATGGACAAAAGAGACCCAGTACTTC
CDR3 protein: CASHRWTKETQYF

clone size: NA
V gene: TRBV6-5
J gene: TRBJ2-7
D gene: NA
CDR3 length: 16
CDR3 DNA: TGTGCCAGCAGTTACGGGAGTAGGGTAGGATCCTACGAGCAGTACTTC
CDR3 protein: CASSYGSRVGSYEQYF

clone size: NA
V gene: TRBV28
J gene: TRBJ2-7
D gene: TRBD2
CDR3 length: 17
CDR3 DNA: TGTGCCAGCAGTCCACTTAGCGGGAGGGGTTGGGACTACGAGCAGTACTTC
CDR3 protein: CASSPLSGRGWDYEQYF

clone size: once
V gene: TRBV18
J gene: TRBJ2-7
D gene: NA
CDR3 length: 14
CDR3 DNA: TGTGCCAGCTCCTTACAGAACAGAGCCTACGAGCAGTACTTC
CDR3 protein: CASSLQNRAYEQYF

clone size: NA
V gene: TRBV4-2
J gene: TRBJ1-3
D gene: TRBD1
CDR3 length: 16
CDR3 DNA: TGTGCCAGCAGCCTAAGACAGGGTGTAAATGGAAACACCATATATTTT
CDR3 protein: CASSLRQGVNGNTIYF

clone size: NA
V gene: TRBV10-3
J gene: TRBJ2-5
D gene: NA
CDR3 length: 14
CDR3 DNA: TGTGCCATCAGTGAGTCACTAGCTAGAGAGACCCAGTACTTC
CDR3 protein: CAISESLARETQYF

clone size: NA
V gene: TRBV9
J gene: TRBJ2-3
D gene: TRBD2
CDR3 length: 16
CDR3 DNA: TGTGCCAGCAGCGTAGTAGCGGGGGTTAGCACAGATACGCAGTATTTT
CDR3 protein: CASSVVAGVSTDTQYF

clone size: few
V gene: TRBV7-8
J gene: TRBJ2-1
D gene: TRBD2
CDR3 length: 15
CDR3 DNA: TGTGCCAGCAGCTTAGAGGGACTAGCGGCTAATGAGCAGTTCTTC
CDR3 protein: CASSLEGLAANEQFF

clone size: few
V gene: TRBV6-1
J gene: TRBJ1-2
D gene: TRBD1
CDR3 length: 17
CDR3 DNA: TGTGCCAGCAGTGAACACGTGCGAGGGGGCGGGAACTATGGCTACACCTTC
CDR3 protein: CASSEHVRGGGNYGYTF

clone size: NA
V gene: TRBV12-3/TRBV12-4
J gene: TRBJ1-4
D gene: NA
CDR3 length: 13
CDR3 DNA: TGTGCCAGCAGTCGGGTCGTTAATGAAAAACTGTTTTTT
CDR3 protein: CASSRVVNEKLFF

clone size: NA
V gene: TRBV10-3
J gene: TRBJ2-1
D gene: NA
CDR3 length: 13
CDR3 DNA: TGTGCCATCAGTCTAACACAGTACAATGAGCAGTTCTTC
CDR3 protein: CAISLTQYNEQFF

clone size: NA
V gene: TRBV6-1
J gene: TRBJ2-3
D gene: TRBD1
CDR3 length: 16
CDR3 DNA: TGTGCCAGCAGTGAAACAGGGGGGACTAGCACAGATACGCAGTATTTT
CDR3 protein: CASSETGGTSTDTQYF

clone size: NA
V gene: TRBV19
J gene: TRBJ1-1
D gene: NA
CDR3 length: 16
CDR3 DNA: TGTGCCAGTAGTATTAGAGGACGGACTGTGAACACTGAAGCTTTCTTT
CDR3 protein: CASSIRGRTVNTEAFF

clone size: once
V gene: TRBV5-4
J gene: TRBJ2-7
D gene: TRBD1
CDR3 length: 14
CDR3 DNA: TGTGCCAGCAGCCCCGGGACAGGGGTCGACGAGCAGTACTTC
CDR3 protein: CASSPGTGVDEQYF

clone size: NA
V gene: TRBV15
J gene: TRBJ2-1
D gene: TRBD1
CDR3 length: 13
CDR3 DNA: TGTGCCACCAGCAGTAACAGGGGGAATGAGCAGTTCTTC
CDR3 protein: CATSSNRGNEQFF

clone size: NA
V gene: TRBV7-6
J gene: TRBJ2-7
D gene: TRBD2
CDR3 length: 14
CDR3 DNA: TGTGCCAGCAGCTTAAGGGCGGGAGAATACGAGCAGTACTTC
CDR3 protein: CASSLRAGEYEQYF

clone size: NA
V gene: TRBV7-8
J gene: TRBJ2-3
D gene: NA
CDR3 length: 16
CDR3 DNA: TGTGCCAGCAGCTTAGAGAGGGAAGTGCGCACAGATACGCAGTATTTT
CDR3 protein: CASSLEREVRTDTQYF

clone size: NA
V gene: TRBV24-1
J gene: TRBJ1-4
D gene: TRBD1
CDR3 length: 15
CDR3 DNA: TGTGCCACCAGTGACACCAGGGGGCCTGGTGAAAAACTGTTTTTT
CDR3 protein: CATSDTRGPGEKLFF

clone size: NA
V gene: TRBV11-1
J gene: TRBJ2-2
D gene: TRBD2
CDR3 length: 16
CDR3 DNA: TGTGCCAGCAGCCCCGGACGGGGACTACGGGTCGGGGAGCTGTTTTTT
CDR3 protein: CASSPGRGLRVGELFF

clone size: NA
V gene: TRBV5-4
J gene: TRBJ2-4
D gene: TRBD2
CDR3 length: 14
CDR3 DNA: TGTGCCAGCAGCTTGAAAAGGGGAGGGGACATTCAGTACTTC
CDR3 protein: CASSLKRGGDIQYF

clone size: NA
V gene: TRBV7-3
J gene: TRBJ2-3
D gene: NA
CDR3 length: 14
CDR3 DNA: TGTGCCAGCAGCTTATCAAGGGAGGCAGATACGCAGTATTTT
CDR3 protein: CASSLSREADTQYF

clone size: NA
V gene: TRBV4-1
J gene: TRBJ2-5
D gene: TRBD2
CDR3 length: 16
CDR3 DNA: TGCGCCAGCAGCCAAGATCTAGCGGGAACCCAAGAGACCCAGTACTTC
CDR3 protein: CASSQDLAGTQETQYF

clone size: NA
V gene: TRBV18
J gene: TRBJ2-7
D gene: TRBD2
CDR3 length: 15
CDR3 DNA: TGTGCCAGCTCACCACCAGGGAGGGACTACTACGAGCAGTACTTC
CDR3 protein: CASSPPGRDYYEQYF

clone size: NA
V gene: TRBV18
J gene: TRBJ2-3
D gene: NA
CDR3 length: 15
CDR3 DNA: TGTGCCAGCTCACCAGGGAGGACTAGCACAGATACGCAGTATTTT
CDR3 protein: CASSPGRTSTDTQYF

clone size: NA
V gene: TRBV12-3/TRBV12-4
J gene: TRBJ2-2
D gene: NA
CDR3 length: 13
CDR3 DNA: TGTGCCAGCAGTCTTCGGAGGACCGGGGAGCTGTTTTTT
CDR3 protein: CASSLRRTGELFF

clone size: few
V gene: TRBV5-6
J gene: TRBJ2-7
D gene: TRBD2
CDR3 length: 15
CDR3 DNA: TGTGCCAGCAGCAAGGGAGGACTAGCGGGAGGCGAGCAGTACTTC
CDR3 protein: CASSKGGLAGGEQYF

clone size: NA
V gene: TRBV4-2
J gene: TRBJ1-3
D gene: NA
CDR3 length: 15
CDR3 DNA: TGTGCCAGCAGCCAAGACCGCGTTGATGGAAACACCATATATTTT
CDR3 protein: CASSQDRVDGNTIYF

clone size: NA
V gene: TRBV10-3
J gene: TRBJ2-7
D gene: NA
CDR3 length: 15
CDR3 DNA: TGTGCCATCAGTGATACCAACGCCGGCTCCTACGAGCAGTACTTC
CDR3 protein: CAISDTNAGSYEQYF

clone size: NA
V gene: TRBV5-3
J gene: TRBJ2-5
D gene: TRBD2
CDR3 length: 15
CDR3 DNA: TGTGCCTGTACCGGGACTAGCGGGCAGCGAGAGACCCAGTACTTC
CDR3 protein: CACTGTSGQRETQYF

clone size: once
V gene: TRBV6-5
J gene: TRBJ2-5
D gene: NA
CDR3 length: 12
CDR3 DNA: TGTGCCAGCACGGTGAACCAAGAGACCCAGTACTTC
CDR3 protein: CASTVNQETQYF

clone size: NA
V gene: TRBV5-1
J gene: TRBJ2-1
D gene: NA
CDR3 length: 14
CDR3 DNA: TGCGCCAGCAGCTCGACTACAAATTTCAATGAGCAGTTCTTC
CDR3 protein: CASSSTTNFNEQFF

clone size: once
V gene: TRBV6-5
J gene: TRBJ2-7
D gene: NA
CDR3 length: 14
CDR3 DNA: TGTGCCAGCAGTTACACCCGGGATTCCTACGAGCAGTACTTC
CDR3 protein: CASSYTRDSYEQYF

clone size: NA
V gene: TRBV5-4
J gene: TRBJ2-1
D gene: TRBD2
CDR3 length: 14
CDR3 DNA: TGTGCCAGCAGCCCGGCGGGAGGGTCCAGGGAGCAGTTCTTC
CDR3 protein: CASSPAGGSREQFF

clone size: NA
V gene: TRBV4-2
J gene: TRBJ1-6
D gene: NA
CDR3 length: 16
CDR3 DNA: TGTGCCAGCAGCCAAGATATAACGGTTTTTCTTTCACCCCTCCACTTT
CDR3 protein: CASSQDITVFLSPLHF

clone size: NA
V gene: TRBV27
J gene: TRBJ1-3
D gene: NA
CDR3 length: 18
CDR3 DNA: TGTGCCAGCAGTTTATCCCCGGCCAGGGTGGGCTCTGGAAACACCATATATTTT
CDR3 protein: CASSLSPARVGSGNTIYF

clone size: NA
V gene: TRBV7-3
J gene: TRBJ2-7
D gene: TRBD1
CDR3 length: 13
CDR3 DNA: TGTGCCAGCAGCCTACGACAGGGAGTCGAGCAGTACTTC
CDR3 protein: CASSLRQGVEQYF

clone size: NA
V gene: TRBV6-5
J gene: TRBJ1-2
D gene: TRBD1
CDR3 length: 16
CDR3 DNA: TGTGCCAGCAGTTCCCCGGTCGGGGCAGGGGGTCATGGCTACACCTTC
CDR3 protein: CASSSPVGAGGHGYTF

clone size: NA
V gene: TRBV18
J gene: TRBJ1-1
D gene: TRBD1
CDR3 length: 14
CDR3 DNA: TGTGCCAGCTCACCGGAATGGACAGGGGGTGAAGCTTTCTTT
CDR3 protein: CASSPEWTGGEAFF